One and the same sample provided the 19 T cell receptor beta chains below, sequenced in a study of T cells in Graves' hyperthyroidism and ophthalmopathy. Using RNA transcripts as the source, TCR beta CDR3 regions were amplified. The HTBI set primed first-round TCR CDR3 RT-PCR. TCRdb itself ran the multiplex PCR reads through MiXCR, one entry per CDR3 protein. Of hundreds of thousands of distinct CDR3 sequences listed, about 15% are singletons. Sequencing was performed on blood. Receptors were obtained from a woman in her 30s with Graves' hyperthyroidism that later progressed to Graves' ophthalmopathy.

The sample holds many counts of this clonotype. This chain links TRBV27 with TRBJ2-1; no clear D gene. CDR1 is MNHEY and CDR2 is SMNVEV in the germline V gene (reference sequence). This CDR3 contains 15 residues. Trimming took off 2 bases at V and 6 bases at J, with 14 bases between the two ends. The CDR3 coding sequence is TGTGCCAGCAGTTTAAGTCAGAGGTGGGGCAATGAGCAGTTCTTC. This translates into CASSLSQRWGNEQFF.

The chain joins TRBV2 to TRBJ2-3, with 10 bases matching TRBD2. This CDR3 spans 15 amino acids. The J segment lost 6 bases and the V segment lost 5 bases, leaving 8 bases of the junction unmatched. Looked up from germline, CDR1 is SNHLY and CDR2 is FYNNEI. The CDR3 sequence is CASSQGGTSADTQYF. CDR3 nucleotide sequence: TGTGCCAGCAGTCAAGGGGGGACTAGCGCGGATACGCAGTATTTT.

The chain links TRBV19 to TRBJ1-2, with unresolved D. This CDR3 has 12 residues. Germline V CDR1 and CDR2: LNHDA, SQIVND (reference sequence). Trimming pared 8 bases from V and 2 bases from J, leaving 9 bases between. The CDR3 reads CASVSENYGYTF. The CDR3 DNA reads as TGTGCCAGTGTATCAGAGAACTATGGCTACACCTTC.

This chain connects TRBV29-1 to TRBJ1-1; TRBD1 aligns across 9 bases. Losses at the gene ends were 6 bases for V and 4 bases for J; bases not matched to a gene: 15. The CDR3 is 16 residues long. The germline gives CDR1 SQVTM, CDR2 ANQGSEA. CDR3 amino acids: CSVSRRDREKGTEAFF. The CDR3 DNA follows: TGCAGCGTCTCACGCCGGGACAGGGAAAAGGGCACTGAAGCTTTCTTT.

This clonotype was recorded at least ten times. This chain connects TRBV20-1 to TRBJ1-1, with 7 bases lining up with TRBD1. The CDR3 runs to 14 residues. V shed 3 bases, J shed 1 base, and the junction held 5 bases outside the gene matches. CDR1 and CDR2 from the germline V gene are DFQATT and SNEGSKA (reference sequence). CDR3 sequence (DNA): TGCAGTGCTAGGAAGGGACAGCCGAACACTGAAGCTTTCTTT. Its protein is CSARKGQPNTEAFF.

In this sample, this clonotype turned up a few times. One end of the junction varies from germline; a read error may be responsible. This chain links TRBV19 with TRBJ1-2; D gene unclear. CDR3 length equals 14 residues. Germline V lookup: CDR1 LNHDA, CDR2 SQIVND (reference sequence). CDR3 protein: CAGSIGTTNYGYTF. The CDR3 nucleotides are TGTGCCGGTAGTATAGGCACCACCAACTATGGCTACACCTTC.

Concerning this clonotype itself: This may arise from a read error, as a much more abundant clone is one base away. The chain couples TRBV27 to TRBJ2-1; D may match TRBD1 or TRBD2 (5 bases each). V lost 2 bases and J 6 bases, leaving 20 bases between the germline ends. The CDR3 is 17 amino acids. Germline V gene data show CDR1 as MNHEY and CDR2 as SMNVEV (reference sequence). CDR3 region: CASSLGLWDEKSNEQFF. The CDR3 nucleotides read TGTGCCAGCAGTTTAGGTTTATGGGACGAGAAGTCCAATGAGCAGTTCTTC.

This clonotype was counted ten times or more. J is TRBJ2-1 and V is TRBV9; D is unclear. Trimming cost V 1 base and J 0 bases, with 8 bases left between them. This CDR3 is 15 amino acids long. The V gene's germline CDR1 is SGDLS and CDR2 YYNGEE. Here the CDR3 reads CASSVRADSYNEQFF. In nucleotides, the CDR3 is TGTGCCAGCAGCGTAAGGGCGGACTCCTACAATGAGCAGTTCTTC. Looking up the rest from reference TRBV9 and TRBJ2-1 gives the full variable domain: DSGVTQTPKHLITATGQRVTLRCSPRSGDLSVYWYQQSLDQGLQFLIQYYNGEERAKGNILERFSAQQFPDLHSELNLSSLELGDSALYFCASSVRADSYNEQFFGPGTRLTVL.

This clonotype was recorded at least ten times. The J gene is TRBJ2-3, the V gene TRBV24-1, with TRBD2 matching 8 bases. CDR3 length equals 15 residues. The germline CDR1 and CDR2 sequences are KGHDR and SFDVKD. V was pared by 4 bases and J by 3 bases, with 5 bases of the junction left unmatched. CDR3 residues: CATSDPAGETDTQYF. CDR3 sequence (DNA): TGTGCCACCAGTGACCCAGCGGGAGAGACAGATACGCAGTATTTT.

This clonotype was counted between two and nine times. CDR3 sequence reads: CSARQGRLALNTEAFF. In nucleotides, the CDR3 is TGCAGTGCTAGGCAGGGTAGGTTAGCATTGAACACTGAAGCTTTCTTT. V usage is TRBV20-1 and J usage is TRBJ1-1; D may be TRBD1 (5 bases). This CDR3 has 16 residues. Trimming removed 3 bases at V and 0 bases at J, with 17 bases between. The germline gives CDR1 DFQATT, CDR2 SNEGSKA (reference sequence).

This clonotype came up many times. The chain combines TRBV11-2 with TRBJ2-2; 8 positions agree with TRBD2. CDR1 and CDR2 from the germline V gene are SGHAT and FQNNGV. This CDR3 comprises 16 residues. The ends lost 6 bases at V and 4 bases at J; junction bases unmatched: 10. CDR3 sequence reads: CASRPSGSGSTGELFF. Written as DNA, the CDR3 is TGTGCCAGCAGACCAAGCGGGAGCGGGAGCACCGGGGAGCTGTTTTTT. The entire variable domain, with the rest obtained from reference TRBV11-2 and TRBJ2-2, is as follows: EAGVAQSPRYKIIEKRQSVAFWCNPISGHATLYWYQQILGQGPKLLIQFQNNGVVDDSQLPKDRFSAERLKGVDSTLKIQPAKLEDSAVYLCASRPSGSGSTGELFFGEGSRLTVL.

This clonotype was seen ten or more times. This rearrangement joins TRBV5-6 to TRBJ2-7; D possibly uses TRBD1 or TRBD2 (5 bases each). Trimming cost V 4 bases and J 2 bases, with 13 bases left between them. CDR1 SGHDT and CDR2 YYEEEE come from the germline V gene. This CDR3 spans 14 amino acids. The CDR3 sequence is CASSARGLPYEQYF. CDR3 DNA sequence: TGTGCCAGCAGCGCCCGGGGCTTACCCTACGAGCAGTACTTC.

This clonotype was seen repeatedly, ten times or more. V usage is TRBV12-3 or TRBV12-4 and J usage is TRBJ1-5, with D possibly being TRBD1 (5 bases). The V end was cut by 3 bases, the J end by 1 base, with 10 bases between. This CDR3 is 15 amino acids long. The DNA for the CDR3 is TGTGCCAGCAGTTTGGGGGGTTCAAGCAATCAGCCCCAGCATTTT. Encoded protein: CASSLGGSSNQPQHF.

The gene calls are TRBV7-2 and TRBJ2-5; 8 bases are shared with TRBD2. Germline CDR1 reads SGHTA; CDR2 reads FQGNSA. The CDR3 runs to 14 residues. V lost 5 bases, J lost 5 bases, and 7 bases stayed unmatched. CDR3: CASSGSGLEETQYF. In DNA form, the CDR3 reads TGTGCCAGCAGCGGATCGGGACTAGAGGAGACCCAGTACTTC.

A note on this clonotype: A single base separates this from a much larger clone, so it may be a read error. This sequence joins TRBV24-1 and TRBJ1-5, with D hard to call. The germline V gene has CDR1 KGHDR and CDR2 SFDVKD. The CDR3 has 12 residues. V was pared by 4 bases and J by 4 bases, with 4 bases between. Here the CDR3 reads CATSERNQPQHF. CDR3 coding DNA: TGTGCCACCAGTGAAAGGAATCAGCCCCAGCATTTT.

This clonotype was observed many times. The chain links TRBV24-1 to TRBJ1-2; possibly TRBD1 for D (6 bases). The V end was cut by 4 bases, the J end by 5 bases, with 13 bases between. In germline, CDR1 is KGHDR, CDR2 SFDVKD. This CDR3 has 14 residues. CDR3 sequence (DNA): TGTGCCACCAGTGAACCCGGACAGCCGTATGGCTACACCTTC. Translated: CATSEPGQPYGYTF.

The V gene is TRBV29-1, the J gene TRBJ2-1; 10 bases fit TRBD2. This CDR3 comprises 14 residues. Trimming took 5 bases from V and 3 from J; bases not matched to a gene: 4. CDR1 is SQVTM and CDR2 is ANQGSEA in the germline V gene. CDR3 nucleotide sequence: TGCAGCGTTTTAACTAGCGGGGACTACAATGAGCAGTTCTTC. Encoded protein: CSVLTSGDYNEQFF.

The chain employs TRBV12-3 or TRBV12-4 and TRBJ2-3; D possibly uses TRBD1 or TRBD2 (6 bases each). Between the trimmed V and J ends, which lost 7 bases and 2 bases, there was a span of 22 bases. The CDR3 totals 17 residues. CDR3 coding DNA: TGTGCCAGCACCCCCGGCCTGGGGGGCTGGGACACAGATACGCAGTATTTT. Translating gives CASTPGLGGWDTDTQYF.

This clonotype has a single count. Germline and junction disagree at one end, which may indicate a read error. The J gene is TRBJ1-4, the V gene TRBV3-1; TRBD1 aligns across 9 bases. The germline CDR1 and CDR2 sequences are LGHDT and YNNKEL (reference sequence). The CDR3 spans 14 residues. The CDR3 region is CACRGQGLNEKLFF. The CDR3, as DNA: TGTGCCTGCAGGGGACAGGGTCTTAATGAAAAACTGTTTTTT.